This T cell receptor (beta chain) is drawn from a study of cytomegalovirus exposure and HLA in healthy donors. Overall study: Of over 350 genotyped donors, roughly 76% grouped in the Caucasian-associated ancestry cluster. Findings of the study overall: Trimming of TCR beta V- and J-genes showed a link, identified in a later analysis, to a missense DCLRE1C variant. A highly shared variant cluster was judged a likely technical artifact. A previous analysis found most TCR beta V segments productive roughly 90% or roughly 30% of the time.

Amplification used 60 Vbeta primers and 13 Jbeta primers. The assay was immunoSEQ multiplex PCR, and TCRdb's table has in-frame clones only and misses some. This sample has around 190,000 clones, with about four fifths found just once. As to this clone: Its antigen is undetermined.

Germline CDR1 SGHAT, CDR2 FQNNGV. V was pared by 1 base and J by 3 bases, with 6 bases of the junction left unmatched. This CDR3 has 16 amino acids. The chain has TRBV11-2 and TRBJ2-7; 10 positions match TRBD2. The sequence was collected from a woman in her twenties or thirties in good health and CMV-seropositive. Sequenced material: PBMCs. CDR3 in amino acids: CASSLGAGTSDYEQYF. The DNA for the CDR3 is TGTGCCAGCAGCTTAGGGGCCGGGACTAGCGACTACGAGCAGTACTTC. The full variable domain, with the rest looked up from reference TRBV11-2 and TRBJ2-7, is EAGVAQSPRYKIIEKRQSVAFWCNPISGHATLYWYQQILGQGPKLLIQFQNNGVVDDSQLPKDRFSAERLKGVDSTLKIQPAKLEDSAVYLCASSLGAGTSDYEQYFGPGTRLTVT.